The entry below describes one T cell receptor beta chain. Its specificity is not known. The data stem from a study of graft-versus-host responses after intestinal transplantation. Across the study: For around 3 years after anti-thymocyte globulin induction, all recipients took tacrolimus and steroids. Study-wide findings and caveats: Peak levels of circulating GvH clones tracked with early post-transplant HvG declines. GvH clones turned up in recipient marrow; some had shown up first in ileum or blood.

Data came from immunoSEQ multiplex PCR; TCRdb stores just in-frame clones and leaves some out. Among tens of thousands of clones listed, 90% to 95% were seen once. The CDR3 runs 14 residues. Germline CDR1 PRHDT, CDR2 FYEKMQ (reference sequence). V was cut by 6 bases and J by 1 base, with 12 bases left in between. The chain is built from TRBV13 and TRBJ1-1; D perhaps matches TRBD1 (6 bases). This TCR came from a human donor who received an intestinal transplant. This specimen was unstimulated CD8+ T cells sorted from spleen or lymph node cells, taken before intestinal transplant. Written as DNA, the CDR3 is TGTGCCAGCAGGATGACAGGATCGAACACTGAAGCTTTCTTT. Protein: CASRMTGSNTEAFF.